This T cell receptor (beta chain) appears in the sequencing data of a study of blood T cells in healthy people across ages. Points from the study as a whole: Age brought a roughly linear fall in TCR beta diversity measured per million T cells. Fewer expanded clones and more diversity marked long-lived versus aged donors. Underestimates were what the diversity estimates from one million T cells were considered to be.

The use of a sample-barcoded 5' primer and a J-beta primer mix characterized a second PCR of roughly 7 to 11 cycles. The study obtained at least 2.5 million CDR3-containing paired-end reads from every sample. TCRdb re-derived calls from the 5' RACE reads in MiXCR, one entry per CDR3 protein. The table has just under 900,000 distinct CDR3 sequences, about 28% seen once. The CDR3 loop spans 15 amino acids. CDR1 and CDR2 from the germline V gene are MNHNY and SVGAGI (reference sequence). The V segment lost 6 bases and the J segment 5 bases; nucleotides outside the gene matches: 6. On this clonotype itself: Its antigen is unidentified.

Sequencing was performed on blood. The chain links TRBV6-6 to TRBJ2-7; 14 positions match TRBD2. The sequence was collected from a woman older than 75 in good health. The CDR3 region has the DNA TGTGCCAGCAGAGACCCGGGACTAGCGGGAGACGAGCAGTACTTC. It specifies CASRDPGLAGDEQYF.